The 25 T cell receptor beta chains listed next were all sequenced from one sample in a study of Graves' ophthalmopathy and Graves' hyperthyroidism. TCR beta CDR3 regions were amplified from RNA transcripts. First-round RT-PCR employed HTBI primers, with a second-round multiplex PCR after it. Via MiXCR, TCRdb re-called the multiplex PCR reads, giving one row per CDR3 protein. The sample lists 300,000 to 500,000 distinct CDR3 sequences, about 16% occurring once. Sequenced input: peripheral blood. The source of these receptors is a woman between 18 and 29 years old with stable Graves' hyperthyroidism.

This clonotype was picked up many times. This sequence joins TRBV28 and TRBJ1-2, with 7 positions matching TRBD1. V trimming: 5 bases; J trimming: 8 bases; junction bases outside the gene matches: 8. The CDR3 length is 13 residues. The germline CDR1 and CDR2 sequences are MDHEN and SYDVKM. DNA for the CDR3: TGTGCCAGCAGTCTTACACAGGGGTGGGGCTACACCTTC. It is translated as CASSLTQGWGYTF.

This clonotype was observed once. This chain joins TRBV5-5 and TRBJ2-7; D is unresolved. This CDR3 is built from 14 residues. Trimming left V 2 bases short and J 3 bases short, with 12 bases between. Germline CDR1 and CDR2: SGHKS and YYEKEE (reference sequence). The CDR3 DNA reads TGTGCCAGCAGCTTCCTCTCCACCAACTACGAGCAGTACTTC. It yields the protein CASSFLSTNYEQYF.

This clonotype showed up just a few times. V is TRBV6-5 and J is TRBJ2-5, with D tentatively TRBD1 or TRBD2 (5 bases each). Germline loops: CDR1 MNHEY, CDR2 SVGAGI. The V end was cut by 1 base, the J end by 0 bases, with 12 bases between. The CDR3 length is 16 residues. CDR3 amino acids: CASSYWGSGYQETQYF. The CDR3 bases are TGTGCCAGCAGTTACTGGGGGAGCGGCTACCAAGAGACCCAGTACTTC.

This clonotype was counted only a few times. The chain combines TRBV6-1 with TRBJ2-3, with D possibly being TRBD1 or TRBD2 (6 bases each). The V end lost 6 bases, the J end lost 2 bases, and 12 bases lay between the germline ends. The germline gives CDR1 MNHNS, CDR2 SASEGT. The CDR3 is made up of 14 amino acids. In DNA form, the CDR3 reads TGTGCCAGCAGATTGGGGGGCCCCACAGATACGCAGTATTTT. Its protein product is CASRLGGPTDTQYF.

This clonotype was observed at least ten times. The J gene is TRBJ1-2, the V gene TRBV19; 7 nucleotides agree with TRBD1. Looked up from germline, CDR1 is LNHDA and CDR2 is SQIVND (reference sequence). The CDR3 is 12 residues long. V shed 7 bases and J 8 bases; nucleotides not matched to a gene: 7. In nucleotides, the CDR3 is TGTGCCAGTAACTCGAGGGGGCGAGGCTACACCTTC. Its protein product is CASNSRGRGYTF.

This clonotype was recorded many times. The chain uses TRBV2 and TRBJ1-2; possibly TRBD1 for D (6 bases). The CDR3 spans 13 residues. Per germline, CDR1 SNHLY and CDR2 FYNNEI. Between the trimmed V and J ends, which lost 7 bases and 6 bases, there was a span of 15 bases. Here the CDR3 DNA reads TGTGCCAGCACCGGGGACACGCGAGATGGCTACACCTTC. Translation gives CASTGDTRDGYTF.

This clonotype occurred many times. The chain combines TRBV25-1 with TRBJ2-1, with 11 bases lining up with TRBD2. V shed 1 base and J 6 bases; nucleotides not matched to a gene: 5. Germline V CDR1 and CDR2: MGHDK, SYGVNS. This CDR3 spans 16 amino acids. The CDR3 DNA is TGTGCCAGCAGTGAATCGGCTAGCGGGGGGCCCAATGAGCAGTTCTTC. Translated, it gives CASSESASGGPNEQFF.

V and J are TRBV29-1 and TRBJ2-7, with 10 bases identical to TRBD1. Germline values: CDR1 SQVTM, CDR2 ANQGSEA. After removal of 4 bases from V and 5 bases from J, the junction contained 11 bases not matched to a gene. The CDR3 totals 15 residues. The CDR3 reads CSVGLGTGASNEQYF. Here the CDR3 DNA reads TGCAGCGTTGGCCTCGGGACAGGGGCATCCAACGAGCAGTACTTC.

The rearrangement joins TRBV11-2 to TRBJ2-5; TRBD2 aligns across 9 bases. V gave up 2 bases and J gave up 1 base; unmatched junction bases: 5. The CDR3 contains 16 residues. Germline V gene data show CDR1 as SGHAT and CDR2 as FQNNGV. CDR3 DNA: TGTGCCAGCAGCTTAAGGCTAGCGGGGATCCAAGAGACCCAGTACTTC. Its translation is CASSLRLAGIQETQYF. Full variable domain (outside the CDR3, taken from reference TRBV11-2 and TRBJ2-5): EAGVAQSPRYKIIEKRQSVAFWCNPISGHATLYWYQQILGQGPKLLIQFQNNGVVDDSQLPKDRFSAERLKGVDSTLKIQPAKLEDSAVYLCASSLRLAGIQETQYFGPGTRLLVL.

CDR3 bases: TGCAGTGCTCGACACGACACCGCCTGGGGCCAGTACTTC. This gives the protein CSARHDTAWGQYF. This chain connects TRBV20-1 to TRBJ2-5, with no clear D. CDR3 length: 13 amino acids. Between the trimmed V and J ends, which lost 5 bases and 10 bases, there was a span of 20 bases. Germline-derived CDR1 and CDR2 are DFQATT and SNEGSKA (reference sequence).

Many counts were recorded for this clonotype. The rearrangement uses TRBV5-1 and TRBJ2-2; either TRBD1 or TRBD2 may fit D (5 bases each). This CDR3 has 15 residues. Looked up from germline, CDR1 is SGHRS and CDR2 is YFSETQ. The V end was cut by 1 base, the J end by 6 bases, with 13 bases between. The CDR3 protein is CASSLTLGRSGELFF. The DNA of the CDR3 is TGCGCCAGCAGCTTGACCCTGGGACGATCCGGGGAGCTGTTTTTT.

This clonotype has ten or more counts. V and J are TRBV2 and TRBJ2-4; D not certain. Germline CDR1 reads SNHLY; CDR2 reads FYNNEI. The V end lost 3 bases, the J end lost 0 bases, and 12 bases lay between the germline ends. This CDR3 contains 16 residues. CDR3 DNA: TGTGCCAGCAGTGACGTAGGTCCCCTAGCCAAAAACATTCAGTACTTC. The encoded protein is CASSDVGPLAKNIQYF.

This clonotype was seen repeatedly, ten times or more. The chain combines TRBV19 with TRBJ2-7; TRBD2 is a possible D gene (7 bases). CDR3 length: 15 amino acids. Germline CDR1 and CDR2: LNHDA and SQIVND (reference sequence). The V end lost 3 bases, the J end lost 4 bases, and 16 bases lay between the germline ends. CDR3: CASSIESGRGYEQYF. The CDR3 nucleotides are TGTGCCAGTAGTATCGAGTCAGGGAGGGGGTACGAGCAGTACTTC.

The sample holds many counts of this clonotype. The V gene is TRBV20-1, the J gene TRBJ1-2; D might be TRBD1 (5 bases). Trimming pared 1 base from V and 14 bases from J, leaving 17 bases between. The CDR3 totals 12 residues. From germline, CDR1 is DFQATT and CDR2 SNEGSKA (reference sequence). The CDR3 sequence: CSARGPPGGKTF. As DNA, the CDR3 is TGCAGTGCTAGAGGCCCGCCGGGGGGAAAGACCTTC.

This chain joins TRBV7-9 and TRBJ1-2; no definite D call. CDR3 size: 13 residues. Trimming took off 5 bases at V and 8 bases at J, with 15 bases between the two ends. Germline V gives CDR1 SEHNR, CDR2 FQNEAQ (reference sequence). The CDR3 nucleotides are TGTGCCAGCAGCGAAAGGGTCCTGGGAGGCTACACCTTC. Translation gives CASSERVLGGYTF.

This chain connects TRBV18 to TRBJ2-5; D is perhaps TRBD2 (5 bases). The CDR3 runs to 14 residues. Germline V CDR1 and CDR2: KGHSH, LQKENI. Trimming took 2 bases from V and 2 from J, leaving 9 bases between them. The CDR3 loop is CASSPYRDQETQYF. In DNA, the CDR3 is TGTGCCAGCTCACCATACCGGGATCAAGAGACCCAGTACTTC.

This clonotype was counted many times. This chain joins TRBV6-2 or TRBV6-3 and TRBJ2-7; D might be TRBD2 (7 bases). The V and J ends lost 6 bases and 4 bases respectively, with 16 bases between them. CDR1 and CDR2 from the germline V gene are MNHEY and SVGEGT. This CDR3 has 14 amino acids. The CDR3 DNA sequence: TGTGCCAGCAGAACCCCTGGGGGGGCTTACGAGCAGTACTTC. Its protein product is CASRTPGGAYEQYF.

There are a few counts of this clonotype. The chain links TRBV5-1 to TRBJ2-5; D not certain. Trimming removed 7 bases at V and 1 base at J, with 11 bases between. This CDR3 spans 13 amino acids. The germline gives CDR1 SGHRS, CDR2 YFSETQ. The CDR3 nucleotides are TGCGCCAGCCGACGGATCCTCCAAGAGACCCAGTACTTC. It is translated as CASRRILQETQYF.

In its sample, this clonotype was seen many times. This rearrangement joins TRBV6-5 to TRBJ1-1, with D maybe TRBD1 (6 bases). The CDR3 runs 13 residues. CDR1 and CDR2 (germline): MNHEY, SVGAGI. V was pared by 6 bases and J by 5 bases, with 13 bases between. CDR3 region: CASRRGGGTEAFF. The CDR3 DNA reads TGTGCCAGCAGACGAGGGGGGGGGACTGAAGCTTTCTTT.

On this clonotype itself: This may be a read error: a much more frequent sequence differs by one nucleotide. V and J are TRBV6-2 or TRBV6-3 and TRBJ2-7; TRBD2 agrees at 9 bases. The CDR3 runs to 17 residues. CDR1 is MNHEY, CDR2 SVGEGT, per germline. After removal of 5 bases from V and 7 bases from J, the junction contained 18 bases not matched to a gene. In DNA form, the CDR3 reads TGTGCCAGCAGTCCCTACTCTCGACTAGCGGCACTGGGGGAGCAGTACTTC. Its translation: CASSPYSRLAALGEQYF.

This clonotype came up many times. The chain joins TRBV12-3 or TRBV12-4 to TRBJ2-7; 9 positions match TRBD1. There are 14 residues in the CDR3. Trimming cost V 6 bases and J 6 bases; bases outside gene matches: 9. Here the CDR3 reads CASSPVGQGSEQYF. DNA for the CDR3: TGTGCCAGCAGCCCGGTAGGACAGGGGAGCGAGCAGTACTTC.

This clonotype was recorded at least ten times. Written as DNA, the CDR3 is TGTGCCACCAGCGGACTGAACACTGAAGCTTTCTTT. Translated, it gives CATSGLNTEAFF. The rearrangement joins TRBV15 to TRBJ1-1; D is undetermined. The germline V and J ends were trimmed by 5 bases and 0 bases, with 4 bases remaining between them. The CDR3 length is 12 residues. Germline V gives CDR1 LNHNV, CDR2 YYDKDF (reference sequence).

CDR3 sequence reads: CASSDRARMNTEAFF. Written as DNA, the CDR3 is TGTGCCAGCAGCGACAGGGCCCGCATGAACACTGAAGCTTTCTTT. This rearrangement joins TRBV2 to TRBJ1-1, with 7 positions matching TRBD1. Germline V gives CDR1 SNHLY, CDR2 FYNNEI. The CDR3 spans 15 residues. Trimming at V came to 6 bases and at J to 0 bases, leaving 7 bases not matched to a gene.

This clonotype was recorded at least ten times. This chain uses TRBV7-8 with TRBJ1-5; D remains unclear. The germline gives CDR1 SGHVS, CDR2 FQNEAQ. Trimming removed 3 bases from V and 5 bases from J, with 11 bases in between. This CDR3 contains 14 residues. In nucleotides, the CDR3 is TGTGCCAGCAGCTTTGTTCCCTCACATCAGCCCCAGCATTTT. Protein: CASSFVPSHQPQHF. The entire variable domain, with the rest obtained from reference TRBV7-8 and TRBJ1-5, is as follows: GAGVSQSPRYKVAKRGQDVALRCDPISGHVSLFWYQQALGQGPEFLTYFQNEAQLDKSGLPSDRFFAERPEGSVSTLKIQRTQQEDSAVYLCASSFVPSHQPQHFGDGTRLSIL.

The rearrangement links TRBV2 to TRBJ2-7, with D perhaps TRBD1 or TRBD2 (5 bases each). The CDR3 runs 12 residues. Germline CDR1 and CDR2: SNHLY and FYNNEI. Trimming removed 8 bases from V and 2 bases from J, with 10 bases in between. As DNA, the CDR3 is TGTGCCAGCGGGTGGGGACCCTACGAGCAGTACTTC. Translation gives CASGWGPYEQYF.